One and the same sample provided the 6 T cell receptor beta chains below, sequenced in a study of blood T cells in healthy people across ages. A second PCR, run for about 7 to 12 cycles, used a sample-barcoded 5' primer plus a J-beta primer mix. In TCRdb, the 5' RACE reads were re-called with MiXCR into one record per CDR3 protein. The repertoire holds under 1,100,000 distinct CDR3 sequences, about 23% seen once, with about 0.8% in the top ten. This same sample was also taken into another study, of T cells of mothers and their children.

The sequencing input was blood. The source of these receptors is a girl aged 2 to 10 in good health.

V gene TRBV6-2 or TRBV6-3 combines with J gene TRBJ2-4; D not certain. CDR1 is MNHEY, CDR2 SVGEGT, per germline. The CDR3 sequence is 13 residues long. Between the trimmed V and J ends, which lost 4 bases and 9 bases, there was a span of 13 bases. CDR3 nucleotide sequence: TGTGCCAGCAGTTCCGACCCGCAAGGCATTCAGTACTTC. Translated, it gives CASSSDPQGIQYF.

In this sample, this clonotype turned up once. Germline and junction disagree at one end, which may indicate a read error. The chain carries TRBV12-3 or TRBV12-4 and TRBJ2-5; 8 bases agree with TRBD2. CDR3 size: 17 residues. CDR3 sequence reads: CTSTGKSGLAPSETQYF. Written as DNA, the CDR3 is TGTACCAGCACTGGAAAAAGCGGACTAGCTCCGTCAGAGACCCAGTACTTC.

V and J are TRBV5-1 and TRBJ2-5; no reliable D call. With the DNA end fitting TRBJ2-7 better, the J assignment may be wrong. The CDR3 covers 14 residues. The germline CDR1 and CDR2 sequences are SGHRS and YFSETQ. CDR3 sequence reads: CASSLESPTYEQYF. The CDR3 region has the DNA TGCGCCAGCAGCTTGGAGTCCCCTACCTACGAGCAGTACTTC.

V usage is TRBV28 and J usage is TRBJ2-3; tentatively, D is TRBD1 (6 bases). The V end was cut by 7 bases, the J end by 6 bases, with 17 bases between. This CDR3 contains 14 residues. CDR1 is MDHEN, CDR2 SYDVKM, per germline. The CDR3 DNA sequence: TGTGCCAGCACCGAAGCCCGGACAGATGATACGCAGTATTTT. Protein product: CASTEARTDDTQYF. Complete variable domain (other parts from reference TRBV28 and TRBJ2-3): DVKVTQSSRYLVKRTGEKVFLECVQDMDHENMFWYRQDPGLGLRLIYFSYDVKMKEKGDIPEGYSVSREKKERFSLILESASTNQTSMYLCASTEARTDDTQYFGPGTRLTVL.

This clonotype was found once. J is TRBJ2-3 and V is TRBV29-1; D uncertain. This CDR3 has 13 amino acids. Germline V gene data show CDR1 as SQVTM and CDR2 as ANQGSEA. V was trimmed by 7 bases and J by 2 bases, leaving 13 bases between them. This chain's CDR3 is CSASFTITDTQYF. CDR3 bases: TGCAGCGCCAGCTTTACGATCACAGATACGCAGTATTTT.

A remark on this clonotype: A read error may account for a junction end that differs from germline. This chain uses TRBV27 with TRBJ1-1, with D possibly TRBD1 on 6 matching bases. Germline V gene data show CDR1 as MNHEY and CDR2 as SMNVEV (reference sequence). This CDR3 comprises 15 residues. CDR3 bases: TGTGCCAGCAGTTTCCCCAGGGGAAGAGAGACTGAGGCTTTCTTT. Amino acids: CASSFPRGRETEAFF.